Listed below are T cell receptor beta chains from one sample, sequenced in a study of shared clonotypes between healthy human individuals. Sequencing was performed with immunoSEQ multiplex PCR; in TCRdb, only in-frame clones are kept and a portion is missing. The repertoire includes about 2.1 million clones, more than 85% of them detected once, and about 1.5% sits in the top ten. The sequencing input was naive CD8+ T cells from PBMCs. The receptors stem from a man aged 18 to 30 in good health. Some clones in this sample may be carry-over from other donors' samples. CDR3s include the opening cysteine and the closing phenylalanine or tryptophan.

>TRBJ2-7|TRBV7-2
CASSLVPAGQYEQYF
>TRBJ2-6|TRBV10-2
CASSEMSAGANVLTF
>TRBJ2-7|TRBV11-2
CASSLGGGPHYEQYF
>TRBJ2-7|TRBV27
CASSSTGPIYEQYF
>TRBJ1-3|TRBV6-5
CASSYRGGTNTIYF
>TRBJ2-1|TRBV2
CASSSFEVMNEQFF
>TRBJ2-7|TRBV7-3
CASSLTSGKLAEQYF
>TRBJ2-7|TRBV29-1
CSVLGQGPYEQYF
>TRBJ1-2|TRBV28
CASSSPGYYGYTF
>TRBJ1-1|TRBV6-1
CASSEATEYEAFF
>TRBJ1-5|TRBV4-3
CASSQDRRGNQPQHF
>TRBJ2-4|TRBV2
CASRDRRQNIQYF
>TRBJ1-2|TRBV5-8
CASSSVRQGPNYGYTF
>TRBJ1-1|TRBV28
CASSLGRGGTEAFF
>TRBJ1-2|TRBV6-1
CASSEPGQLAWGYTF
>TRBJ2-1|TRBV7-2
CASSLAPTRLEDEQFF
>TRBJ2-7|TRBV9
CASSFRLAGGPDEQYF
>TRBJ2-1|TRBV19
CASTDNGGNEQFF
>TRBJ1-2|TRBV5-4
CASSTIGTDYGYTF
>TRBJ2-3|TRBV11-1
CASNLAGAPDTQYF
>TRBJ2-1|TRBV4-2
CASSQVPSGRTYNEQFF
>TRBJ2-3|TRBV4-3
CASSQVWSGGSTQYF
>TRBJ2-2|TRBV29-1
CSVESTGELFF
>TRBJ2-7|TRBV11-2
CASSLEGAPLKYF
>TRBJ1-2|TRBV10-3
CAISEGKSDGYTF
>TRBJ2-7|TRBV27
CASSLGAGATYEQYF
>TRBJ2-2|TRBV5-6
CASSLVGQGGTGELFF
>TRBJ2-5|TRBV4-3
CASSQDRDSQETQYF
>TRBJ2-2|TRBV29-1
CSVPQGGELFF
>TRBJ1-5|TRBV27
CASSLIGPDQPQHF
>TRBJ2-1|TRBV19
CASSMSGTYNEQFF
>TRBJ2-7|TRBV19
CASSIRRTAPYEQYF
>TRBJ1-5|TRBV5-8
CASSLVASNQPQHF
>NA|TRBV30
CAWRRQGYEQYF
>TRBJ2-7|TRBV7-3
CASSPGQGAEREQYF
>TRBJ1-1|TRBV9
CASSPRGTGGTEAFF
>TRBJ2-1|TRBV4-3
CASSYSAHRGRTYNEQFF
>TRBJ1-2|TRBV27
CASSFRRTDPTGDYGYTF
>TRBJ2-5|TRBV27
CASSPLLGRETQYF
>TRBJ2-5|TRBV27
CASSLVLKETQYF
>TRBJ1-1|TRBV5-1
CASSQAGAEAFF
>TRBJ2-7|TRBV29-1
CSVETGISTYEQYF
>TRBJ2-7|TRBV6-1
CASSETKTGIYEQYF
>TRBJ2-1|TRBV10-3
CAISESIQRHYNEQFF
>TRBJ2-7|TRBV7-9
CASSLDVSSYEQYF
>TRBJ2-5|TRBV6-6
CASSYRETGLRETQYF
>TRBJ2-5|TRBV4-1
CASSQVGLADPLDQETQYF
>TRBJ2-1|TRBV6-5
CASSYASYNEQFF
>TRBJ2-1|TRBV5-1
CASSLTASGNNEQFF